This T cell receptor (beta chain) was profiled in a study of regulatory T cells in long-lasting Graves disease (dated by TCRdb to about 2021). Broadly, across the study: In the newly diagnosed Graves' disease group, patients had been taking antithyroid drugs for less than 3 months. This study used TCR sequencing and RNA sequencing of peripheral blood to compare persistent Graves' disease patients against newly diagnosed Graves' disease patients. The study was registered as a clinical trial and conducted in China. A total of roughly 35 samples underwent TCR sequencing, from about 13 patients with persistent Graves' disease and 20 or so patients with newly diagnosed Graves' disease.

Overall study outcomes, separate from this receptor: As a limitation, the authors acknowledged that the small sample size may reduce accuracy. Persistent disease showed preferential use of TRBV28, TRBJ1-2 and TRBJ2-5, whereas newly diagnosed disease favored TRBV20-1 and TRBJ2-1. Because the primary lesion, thyroid tissue, could not be accessed, the study looked at peripheral blood alone. Only the TCR beta chain was sequenced and analyzed. Patients with persistent disease shared more public clonotypes (around 3,000) than newly diagnosed patients did (more than 900). Lower TCR Shannon entropy and fewer highly expanded clones were observed in persistent Graves' disease patients than in newly diagnosed patients, which suggested clonal expansion.

Libraries were constructed by multiplex PCR. TCRdb lists the instrument as Illumina HiSeq 4000. iRepertoire HTBI primers and Arm-PCR amplification of CDR3 regions were used to construct TCR beta libraries. Before sequencing, the PCR products went through gel purification. Processing in the source paper ran as follows. A total of 62 TRBV and 14 TRBJ segments were identified across samples and were used for gene usage analysis of CDR3 amino acid clonotypes. COPE and FqMerger were used to merge the filtered high-quality paired reads into contigs. BLAST was used to align contigs to IMGT TRBV, TRBD and TRBJ reference genes, with CDR3 defined following IMGT. Clonotypes above 0.1% frequency were classified as highly expanded clones. Repertoire diversity was measured by Shannon entropy, and V-J evenness by the Gini coefficient. A clonotype was considered public if more than one individual shared it. TCRdb reprocessed the public reads (quality trimming at Q25 with fastp, clone calling with MiXCR) and kept in-frame beta chains. Each CDR3 protein gets just one entry, which takes the most common genes and DNA from the rows behind it. The authors' filters were not applied to this entry. The sample yields about 620,000 distinct CDR3 sequences; roughly 16% were counted once. The ten largest account for 15% to 20% of the sample.

The CDR3 goes from the cysteine to the phenylalanine over 15 residues. The read is trimmed to its CDR3 DNA, 45 bases read in frame from base 1. V loses 6 bases at its end and J loses 3 bases; junction bases beyond the gene matches: 5. Ten or more counts support this clonotype. Its antigen is unknown. One base away there is no much larger clone; base qualities are not given. The time point tag for this specimen amounts to: newly diagnosed GD, antithyroid drugs for less than 3 months. For both TCR sequencing and RNA sequencing, RNA was extracted from PBMCs in TRIzol. The diagnosis of Graves' disease followed American Thyroid Association guidelines. Patients were recruited from an endocrinology department in Xi'an, China. From each patient, around 9 milliliters of peripheral blood was collected into an EDTA anticoagulant tube. PBMCs were isolated by Ficoll Paque Plus density gradient separation without further T cell sorting. An Agilent 2100 Bioanalyzer and agarose gel were used to check RNA quality, and a NanoDrop 2000 was used to measure RNA concentration.

The sample was also reused in another study, on T cells in Graves' hyperthyroidism and ophthalmopathy. That second publication adds: Stable Graves' hyperthyroidism was defined as the absence of progression to ophthalmopathy over 18 months of follow-up. Hyperthyroidism patients were newly diagnosed, had a disease duration of under 2 months, and were aged 18 to 65 years. Exclusion was applied to patients with uncontrolled infections, other autoimmune diseases, pregnancy or lactation. Diagnoses relied on clinical symptoms, serum thyroxine and TRAb, thyroid ultrasound and orbital computed tomography. A first-round RT-PCR of the TCR CDR3 used the HTBI primer set with the Qiagen OneStep RT-PCR kit. Most expanded thyroid clonotypes (frequency above 0.001) were also found in blood, which suggests that blood repertoires may mirror thyroid immune responses. A model built on a 13 V-J signature distinguished ophthalmopathy from stable hyperthyroidism, reaching around 88% sensitivity and about 81% specificity in cross-validation and 80%/75% in testing. In validation, the model predicted progression to ophthalmopathy with about 71% sensitivity and around 72% specificity, a median of 6.5 months before onset. TCR V-J signatures able to tell the groups apart were searched for in a discovery cohort of 95 or so patients, of whom around 43 had Graves' ophthalmopathy and about 55 had stable Graves' hyperthyroidism. Prospective prediction of ophthalmopathy was tested in an independent validation cohort of approximately 18 hyperthyroidism patients and some 17 patients who later progressed to ophthalmopathy. The roughly 90 discovery patients were divided at random into training and test sets in a 7:3 ratio. In several Graves' hyperthyroidism patients, the study also compared T-cell repertoires from thyroid tissue with T-cell repertoires from blood. Once sampling was done, hyperthyroidism patients were given methimazole at a starting dose of 30 mg daily, whereas ophthalmopathy patients were given high-dose intravenous methylprednisolone. Libraries were constructed in a second round of multiplex PCR, after which size selection and purification were performed. The libraries were sequenced on an Illumina HiSeq2000 using paired-end 100 bp reads. SOAPnuke was used to process the raw data, with reads discarded if the reads contained adapters or uncalled bases, had a mean Phred below 15, or lacked an exact constant-primer or identifier match. COPE v1.2.5 was used to merge the high-quality paired reads, and each unique nucleotide sequence was defined as a clonotype. MiTCR v1.1 was used to align clonotypes to the IMGT TRBV, TRBD and TRBJ reference segments. The analysis included only V-J combinations with a frequency above 0.0001, which together covered more than 99% of the repertoires. The TCS score was defined as F50 (clonal expansion) divided by E x V (chaos), with BLOSUM62-based TCRdist calculated between CDR3 peptides within each V-J. Welch's t-statistics and random forest reduced roughly 540 V-J features to fewer than 15, which were used in a naive Bayes classifier (R e1071). Sample size was not statistically predetermined, and investigators were not blinded to group allocation. According to the paper, TCR Vbeta CDR3 sequencing was carried out on approximately 140 peripheral blood samples, which came from around 43 ophthalmopathy, around 75 hyperthyroidism and approximately 17 progressor patients.

This receptor chain uses TRBV12-3 or TRBV12-4 and TRBJ1-6; TRBD1 fits 7 bases in the junction. This specimen consisted of peripheral blood mononuclear cells (PBMCs), obtained at new diagnosis, from a patient treated with antithyroid drugs. The TCR was taken from a woman in her 30s with Graves disease. Donor details come from another sample of the same person, matched by shared clones. The CDR3 protein sequence reads: CASSSGGSYNSPLHF. The DNA reads TGTGCCAGCAGCTCAGGGGGGAGCTATAATTCACCCCTCCACTTT.